This T cell receptor (beta chain) stems from a study of cytomegalovirus exposure and HLA in healthy donors. The study ran its PCR with 60 Vbeta and 13 Jbeta primers. Clones were read by immunoSEQ multiplex PCR, and TCRdb kept only the in-frame ones, dropping some. This table holds 130,000 to 150,000 clones, about 80% found once. V lost 2 bases, J lost 6 bases, and 9 bases stayed unmatched. CDR3 size: 17 residues. Germline CDR1 reads ENHRY; CDR2 reads SYGVKD. This sequence was found in a female donor in good health and CMV-seronegative. The gene calls are TRBV10-3 and TRBJ2-7; 14 bases are a match to TRBD2. The sample comprised PBMCs. CDR3 bases: TGTGCCATCAGTGAGACATCCCGGACTAGCGGGAGGAGCGAGCAGTACTTC. Translated: CAISETSRTSGRSEQYF.